This TCR beta chain was found in a study of T cell repertoires in cytomegalovirus infection. Study background: It can be stated that public TCR beta signatures indicated CMV infection as well as a matching HLA type.

Germline trimming cut 4 bases from V and 6 bases from J; bases unmatched to any gene: 5. Germline V gene sequence: CDR1 SGHTA, CDR2 FQGTGA. This CDR3 is 15 amino acids long. This clonotype has more than one count but fewer than ten. What it binds is unknown. Study-wide results and caveats: HLA-C-restricted CMV-specific TCR beta clonotypes prevailed in the ex vivo response. Individuals carrying CMV plus the relevant HLA were identified by cumulative frequency of public TCR beta families.

One entry per CDR3 protein results from TCRdb running MiXCR on the reads. The sample carries around 490,000 distinct CDR3 sequences, less than 30% recorded once. The clonotype comes from a human donor in good health (CMV status not recorded). Some clones in this sample may be carry-over from other donors' samples. The chain is built from TRBV7-3 and TRBJ2-3; 12 bases fit TRBD2. Sequencing used PBMCs. The CDR3 region has the DNA TGTGCCAGCAGCTCCGGACTAGCGGGATCGGATACGCAGTATTTT. It codes for CASSSGLAGSDTQYF.